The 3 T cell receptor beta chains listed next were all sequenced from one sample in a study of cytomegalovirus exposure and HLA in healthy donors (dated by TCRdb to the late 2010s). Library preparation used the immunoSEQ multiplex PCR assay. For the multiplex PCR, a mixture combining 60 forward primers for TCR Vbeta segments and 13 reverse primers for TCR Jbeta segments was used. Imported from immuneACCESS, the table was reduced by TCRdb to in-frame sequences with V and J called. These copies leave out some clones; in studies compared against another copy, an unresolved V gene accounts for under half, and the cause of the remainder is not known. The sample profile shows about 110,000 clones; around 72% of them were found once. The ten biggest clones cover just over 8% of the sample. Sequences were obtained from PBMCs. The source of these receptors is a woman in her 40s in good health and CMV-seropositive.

The CDR3 protein is CASSLEHRDPSGYTF. CDR3 nucleotides: TGTGCCAGCAGCTTAGAGCACAGGGACCCCAGTGGCTACACCTTC. The chain carries TRBV7-6 and TRBJ1-2; D may be TRBD1 (6 bases). Between the trimmed V and J ends, which lost 1 base and 7 bases, there was a span of 16 bases. The CDR3 has 15 residues. Germline V gene data show CDR1 as SGHVS and CDR2 as FNYEAQ. Combining the CDR3 with reference TRBV7-6 and TRBJ1-2 gives the whole variable domain GAGVSQSPRYKVTKRGQDVALRCDPISGHVSLYWYRQALGQGPEFLTYFNYEAQQDKSGLPNDRFSAERPEGSISTLTIQRTEQRDSAMYRCASSLEHRDPSGYTFGSGTRLTVV.

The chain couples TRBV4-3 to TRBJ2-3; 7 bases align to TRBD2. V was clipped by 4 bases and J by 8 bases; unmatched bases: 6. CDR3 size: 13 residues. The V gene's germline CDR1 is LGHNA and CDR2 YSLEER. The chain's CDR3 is CASSLETGGTQYF. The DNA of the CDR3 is TGCGCCAGCAGCCTCGAGACGGGGGGTACGCAGTATTTT.

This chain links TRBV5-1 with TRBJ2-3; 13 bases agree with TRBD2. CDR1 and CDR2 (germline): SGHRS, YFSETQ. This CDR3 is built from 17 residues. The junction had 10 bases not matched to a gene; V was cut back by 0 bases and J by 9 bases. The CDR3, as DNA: TGCGCCAGCAGCTTGGCCGGGACTAGCGGGGACTTCAGCACGCAGTATTTT. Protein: CASSLAGTSGDFSTQYF.